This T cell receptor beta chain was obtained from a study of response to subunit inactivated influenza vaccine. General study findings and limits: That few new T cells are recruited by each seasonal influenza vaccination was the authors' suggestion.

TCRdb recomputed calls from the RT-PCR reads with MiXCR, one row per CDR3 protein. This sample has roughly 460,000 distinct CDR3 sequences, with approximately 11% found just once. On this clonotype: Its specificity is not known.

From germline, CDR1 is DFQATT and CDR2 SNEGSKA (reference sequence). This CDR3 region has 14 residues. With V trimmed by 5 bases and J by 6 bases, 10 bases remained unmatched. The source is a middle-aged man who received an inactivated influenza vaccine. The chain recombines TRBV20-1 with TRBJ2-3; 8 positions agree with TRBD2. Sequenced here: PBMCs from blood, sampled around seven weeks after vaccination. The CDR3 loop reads CSAGRTSSPDTQYF. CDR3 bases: TGCAGTGCTGGCCGGACTAGCTCGCCGGATACGCAGTATTTT.